The rows below give T cell receptor beta chains drawn from one sample of a study of molecular identifiers for immune sequencing clone quantification. A single record per CDR3 protein comes from TCRdb applying MiXCR to the PCR reads. There are 300,000 to 350,000 distinct CDR3 sequences in the sample; 20% to 25% occur only once, and 0.81% lies in the top ten. Sequenced input: naive CD8+ T cells from blood, with Jurkat cell RNA spiked in. The receptors stem from a human donor in good health. Some libraries in this study had Jurkat cell RNA spiked in. The CDR3 runs from the conserved cysteine through the conserved F or W. Each record gives: CDR3 length, clone size, D gene, J gene, V gene, CDR3 DNA, CDR3 protein. The D gene is left open where the match is weak. A row's size may be missing; if present it is once, few, many or a size class.

len: 20; abundance: .; d_gene: TRBD2; j_gene: TRBJ2-3; v_gene: TRBV27; CDR3nt: TGTGCCAGCAGTTCCCTTATGAGGACTAGCGGGGGATTCGGTACAGATACGCAGTATTTT; CDR3aa: CASSSLMRTSGGFGTDTQYF
len: 15; abundance: many; d_gene: .; j_gene: TRBJ2-7; v_gene: TRBV7-2; CDR3nt: TGTGCCAGCAGCACGGAGCCGGGCCTTTCCTACGAGCAGTACTTC; CDR3aa: CASSTEPGLSYEQYF
len: 14; abundance: .; d_gene: TRBD1; j_gene: TRBJ2-7; v_gene: TRBV6-5; CDR3nt: TGTGCCAGCAGCTACGGGACAGGGTCGGTCGAGCAGTACTTC; CDR3aa: CASSYGTGSVEQYF
len: 14; abundance: many; d_gene: .; j_gene: TRBJ2-3; v_gene: TRBV6-2/TRBV6-3; CDR3nt: TGTGCCAGCAGTTACTTGTCTAGTACAGATACGCAGTATTTT; CDR3aa: CASSYLSSTDTQYF
len: 14; abundance: many; d_gene: TRBD1; j_gene: TRBJ1-5; v_gene: TRBV9; CDR3nt: TGTGCCAGCAGCGTCGAGGGGGCAGGTCAGCCCCAGCATTTT; CDR3aa: CASSVEGAGQPQHF
len: 15; abundance: many; d_gene: TRBD1; j_gene: TRBJ2-1; v_gene: TRBV9; CDR3nt: TGTGCCAGCAGCCTAGGGACAGGGTCCGTGGGTGAGCAGTTCTTC; CDR3aa: CASSLGTGSVGEQFF
len: 13; abundance: many; d_gene: .; j_gene: TRBJ1-1; v_gene: TRBV4-1; CDR3nt: TGCGCCAGCAGCCAAAGCCGGGACACTGAAGCTTTCTTT; CDR3aa: CASSQSRDTEAFF
len: 14; abundance: few; d_gene: TRBD1; j_gene: TRBJ1-1; v_gene: TRBV5-5; CDR3nt: TGTGCCAGCGGCCCCGGGACAGGGGGGACTGAAGCTTTCTTT; CDR3aa: CASGPGTGGTEAFF
len: 18; abundance: .; d_gene: TRBD1; j_gene: TRBJ2-2; v_gene: TRBV24-1; CDR3nt: TGTGCCACCAGTGATCCACCCGGACAGGGTGTGAGCACCGGGGAGCTGTTTTTT; CDR3aa: CATSDPPGQGVSTGELFF
len: 17; abundance: many; d_gene: TRBD2; j_gene: TRBJ2-3; v_gene: TRBV7-8; CDR3nt: TGTGCCAGCAGCTTTCCTAGCGGGGGGCTTAGCACAGATACGCAGTATTTT; CDR3aa: CASSFPSGGLSTDTQYF